Included here is one TCR beta chain sequence, with context. Its specificity is not known. Extracted RNA was reverse transcribed into cDNA, the sequencing template. Data came from immunoSEQ multiplex PCR; TCRdb stores just in-frame clones and leaves some out. The sample carries over 95,000 clones, 55% to 60% recorded once. These data are taken from a study of CD8+ T cells in alopecia areata. The treatment is: oral pan-JAK inhibitor, 5-10 mg twice daily. Study-level findings and limits: Persistence of many expanded lesional clones was seen in scalp and blood during tofacitinib. Among the cells sequenced in scalp samples are also the resident alphabeta T cells of normal skin.

The germline V gene encodes CDR1 LGHNA and CDR2 YNFKEQ. CDR3 length equals 12 residues. Trimming shortened V by 0 bases and J by 3 bases, and 3 bases separated the two germline ends. The chain carries TRBV4-2 and TRBJ2-7; D is unclear. The sample in question was CD4+ T cells sorted from blood, obtained at week 24, from a patient treated with tofacitinib. The source of this sequence is a human donor with alopecia areata. In DNA form, the CDR3 reads TGTGCCAGCAGCCAAGATGACTACGAGCAGTACTTC. It translates to CASSQDDYEQYF.